A single sample is the source of the 3 T cell receptor beta chains below, sequenced in a study of identical twins. TCRdb re-called the 5' RACE reads through MiXCR, storing one row per CDR3 protein. The sample contains 350,000 to 400,000 distinct CDR3 sequences, roughly 9% of which appear only once. The material sequenced was naive T cells sorted from blood. These receptor sequences come from a woman aged 50 to 60 in good health.

This clonotype has only a few counts. This rearrangement joins TRBV5-1 to TRBJ2-1, with D perhaps matching TRBD2 (5 bases). Germline-derived CDR1 and CDR2 are SGHRS and YFSETQ. CDR3 length equals 13 residues. With 2 bases removed from V and 8 bases from J, the gap between germline ends came to 11 bases. DNA for the CDR3: TGCGCCAGCAGCTTCGGAGCGGACTATGAGCAGTTCTTC. Its translation: CASSFGADYEQFF.

The V gene is TRBV5-1, the J gene TRBJ1-1; D is unresolved. V lost 0 bases and J 5 bases, leaving 5 bases between the germline ends. Germline CDR1 SGHRS, CDR2 YFSETQ. The CDR3 totals 12 residues. The CDR3: CASSLVPTEAFF. The CDR3 DNA follows: TGCGCCAGCAGCTTGGTTCCAACTGAAGCTTTCTTT.

This clonotype occurred many times. The rearrangement joins TRBV6-5 to TRBJ2-2; D is undetermined. CDR1 and CDR2 (germline): MNHEY, SVGAGI. This CDR3 is built from 11 residues. Trimming took 6 bases from V and 5 from J, leaving 4 bases between them. CDR3 coding DNA: TGTGCCAGCAGGGAAACCGGGGAGCTGTTTTTT. Its translation: CASRETGELFF.